This T cell receptor beta chain was recovered during a study of T cell responses to AZD1222 COVID-19 vaccine. V was shortened by 6 bases and J by 7 bases, with 16 bases between the two germline ends. Looked up from germline, CDR1 is MNHEY and CDR2 is SMNVEV (reference sequence). This CDR3 contains 14 residues. Assay: immunoSEQ multiplex PCR; the TCRdb copy retains only in-frame clones and omits some. The sample yields about 140,000 clones, 88% seen once. In its sample, this clone was seen a few times. Antigen specificity is unknown. Study-wide results and limits: Baseline antibody screening turned up just six seropositive AZD1222 recipients. Close to half of spike-specific TCRs reportedly recognize unmutated variant regions. Clonal diversity was possibly underestimated, and the donors were mostly white British, with more females.

This chain connects TRBV27 to TRBJ1-5; D might be TRBD1 (5 bases). This TCR came from an adult in good health. The starting material was peripheral blood, obtained on day 0 of AZD1222 vaccination. CDR3 sequence (DNA): TGTGCCAGCAGGCGACTAGGGGTAGAACAGCCCCAGCATTTT. It encodes CASRRLGVEQPQHF.